The 10 T cell receptor beta chains below all came from one sample that was sequenced in a study of blood T cell repertoires in COVID-19. The protocol was immunoSEQ multiplex PCR, while the TCRdb copy is restricted to in-frame clones and leaves out a portion. The table shows about 74,000 clones, with about four fifths occurring only once. The source material was peripheral blood. These receptors were collected from an older man with acute or convalescent COVID-19.

This clone was detected only a few times. J is TRBJ2-7 and V is TRBV27; 9 bases fit TRBD1. Germline V CDR1 and CDR2: MNHEY, SMNVEV (reference sequence). The ends lost 0 bases at V and 2 bases at J; junction bases unmatched: 8. The CDR3 is made up of 17 amino acids. CDR3 nucleotide sequence: TGTGCCAGCAGTTTATCGATCGGGGACAGGGACGCCTACGAGCAGTACTTC. Protein product: CASSLSIGDRDAYEQYF.

V is TRBV5-4 and J is TRBJ2-1; tentatively, D is TRBD2 (5 bases). V lost 5 bases to trimming and J lost 7 bases, with 19 bases between them. Germline CDR1 reads SGHNT; CDR2 reads YYREEE (reference sequence). CDR3 size: 15 residues. The CDR3 reads CASSHQTDWPNEQFF. CDR3 bases: TGTGCCAGCAGTCACCAAACGGACTGGCCTAATGAGCAGTTCTTC.

The V gene is TRBV9, the J gene TRBJ1-1, with TRBD1 matching over 8 bases. CDR1 is SGDLS, CDR2 YYNGEE, per germline. The CDR3 runs 15 residues. Germline trimming cut 4 bases from V and 1 base from J; bases unmatched to any gene: 6. Here the CDR3 reads CASSPRQGKNTEAFF. CDR3 in DNA: TGTGCCAGCAGCCCCCGACAGGGGAAGAACACTGAAGCTTTCTTT.

The chain uses TRBV28 and TRBJ2-7; D is perhaps TRBD2 (6 bases). CDR1 is MDHEN, CDR2 SYDVKM, per germline. With 2 bases removed from V and 2 bases from J, the gap between germline ends came to 13 bases. This CDR3 has 15 residues. CDR3 region: CASSLVVGGTYEQYF. As DNA, the CDR3 is TGTGCCAGCAGTTTAGTTGTGGGAGGAACCTACGAGCAGTACTTC.

V is TRBV6-2 or TRBV6-3 and J is TRBJ2-7; 7 bases align to TRBD1. The V gene end was trimmed by 4 bases and the J gene end by 9 bases; junction bases not matched to a gene: 6. The CDR3 spans 12 residues. The V gene's germline CDR1 is MNHEY and CDR2 SVGEGT. The CDR3 sequence: CASSSGGVGQYF. As DNA, the CDR3 is TGTGCCAGCAGTTCAGGGGGAGTTGGGCAGTACTTC.

The rearrangement joins TRBV27 to TRBJ1-2, with 7 positions matching TRBD1. The J segment lost 4 bases and the V segment lost 5 bases, leaving 7 bases of the junction unmatched. CDR3 length: 14 amino acids. The germline CDR1 and CDR2 sequences are MNHEY and SMNVEV (reference sequence). The CDR3 nucleotides read TGTGCCAGCAGTATCCGACAGGGTACCTATGGCTACACCTTC. Amino acid sequence: CASSIRQGTYGYTF.

The gene calls are TRBV6-5 and TRBJ1-1; D might be TRBD1 (5 bases). The CDR3 contains 12 residues. Germline-derived CDR1 and CDR2 are MNHEY and SVGAGI. V lost 6 bases and J 4 bases, leaving 9 bases between the germline ends. In DNA form, the CDR3 reads TGTGCCAGCAGCCCGACAGTCACTGAAGCTTTCTTT. Its translation: CASSPTVTEAFF.

J is TRBJ2-3 and V is TRBV10-1; TRBD1 matches at 7 bases. Germline lookup yields CDR1 WNHNN and CDR2 SYGVQD (reference sequence). The CDR3 extends over 15 amino acids. Trimming took 4 bases from V and 5 from J; bases not matched to a gene: 9. The DNA for the CDR3 is TGCGCCAGCAGTGGGGCAGGGGGATTGAGAGATACGCAGTATTTT. Translating it yields CASSGAGGLRDTQYF.

J is TRBJ2-7 and V is TRBV7-9, with TRBD1 as a possible D gene (6 bases). Looked up from germline, CDR1 is SEHNR and CDR2 is FQNEAQ (reference sequence). The V and J ends lost 6 bases and 7 bases respectively, with 10 bases between them. The CDR3 is made up of 11 amino acids. CDR3 loop: CASRLDREQYF. In DNA form, the CDR3 reads TGTGCCAGCAGACTCGACAGGGAGCAGTACTTC.

This CDR3 is CASSPGLANDEQFF. CDR3 coding DNA: TGTGCCAGCAGTCCGGGACTCGCGAACGATGAGCAGTTCTTC. The chain links TRBV27 to TRBJ2-1; possible D gene TRBD2, 6 bases. Deletions cut 5 bases from V and 8 bases from J, with 16 bases between. CDR1 and CDR2 from the germline V gene are MNHEY and SMNVEV (reference sequence). The CDR3 consists of 14 residues.